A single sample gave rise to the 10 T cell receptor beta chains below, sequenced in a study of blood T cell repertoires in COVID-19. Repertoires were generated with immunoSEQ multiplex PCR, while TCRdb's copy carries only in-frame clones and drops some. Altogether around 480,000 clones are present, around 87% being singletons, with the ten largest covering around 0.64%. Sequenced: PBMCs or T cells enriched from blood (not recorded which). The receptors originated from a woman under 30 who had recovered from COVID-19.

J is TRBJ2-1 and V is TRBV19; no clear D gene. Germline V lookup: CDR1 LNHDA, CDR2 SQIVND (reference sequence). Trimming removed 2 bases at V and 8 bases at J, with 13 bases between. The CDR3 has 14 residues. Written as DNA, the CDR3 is TGTGCCAGTAGTATACAGTCCGCCGCTTATGAGCAGTTCTTC. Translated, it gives CASSIQSAAYEQFF. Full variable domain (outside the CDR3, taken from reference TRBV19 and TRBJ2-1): DGGITQSPKYLFRKEGQNVTLSCEQNLNHDAMYWYRQDPGQGLRLIYYSQIVNDFQKGDIAEGYSVSREKKESFPLTVTSAQKNPTAFYLCASSIQSAAYEQFFGPGTRLTVL.

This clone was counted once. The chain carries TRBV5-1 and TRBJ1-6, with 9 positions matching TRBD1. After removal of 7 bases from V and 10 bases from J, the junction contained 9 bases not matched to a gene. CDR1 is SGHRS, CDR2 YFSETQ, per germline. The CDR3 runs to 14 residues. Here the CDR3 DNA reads TGCGCCAGCTCCGGGGGACAGGGAGAGTCACCCCTCCACTTT. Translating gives CASSGGQGESPLHF.

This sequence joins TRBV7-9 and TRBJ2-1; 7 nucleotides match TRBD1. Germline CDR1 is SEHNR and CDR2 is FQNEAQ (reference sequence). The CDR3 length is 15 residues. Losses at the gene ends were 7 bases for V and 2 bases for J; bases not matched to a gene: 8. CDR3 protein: CASTPRDRPYNEQFF. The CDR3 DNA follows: TGTGCCAGCACCCCGAGGGACAGACCCTACAATGAGCAGTTCTTC.

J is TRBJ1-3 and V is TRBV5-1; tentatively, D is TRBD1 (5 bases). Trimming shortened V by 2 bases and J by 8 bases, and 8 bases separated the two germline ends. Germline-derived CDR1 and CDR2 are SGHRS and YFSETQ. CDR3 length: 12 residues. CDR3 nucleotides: TGCGCCAGCAGCTTCGGGGGGGACACCATATATTTT. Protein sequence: CASSFGGDTIYF.

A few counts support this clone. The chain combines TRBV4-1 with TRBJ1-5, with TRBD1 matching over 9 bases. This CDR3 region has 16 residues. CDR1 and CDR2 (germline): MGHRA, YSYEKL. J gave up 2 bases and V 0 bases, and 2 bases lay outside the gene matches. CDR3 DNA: TGCGCCAGCAGCCAAGATGGGACAGGGCGCAATCAGCCCCAGCATTTT. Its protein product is CASSQDGTGRNQPQHF.

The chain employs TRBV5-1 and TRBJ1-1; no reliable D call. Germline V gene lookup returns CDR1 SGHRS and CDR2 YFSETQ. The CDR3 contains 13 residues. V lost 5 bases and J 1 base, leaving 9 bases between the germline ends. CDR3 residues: CASRLSGNTEAFF. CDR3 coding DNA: TGCGCCAGCAGGTTGTCAGGGAACACTGAAGCTTTCTTT. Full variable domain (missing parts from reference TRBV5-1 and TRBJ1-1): KAGVTQTPRYLIKTRGQQVTLSCSPISGHRSVSWYQQTPGQGLQFLFEYFSETQRNKGNFPGRFSGRQFSNSRSEMNVSTLELGDSALYLCASRLSGNTEAFFGQGTRLTVV.

CDR3: CASSSGQGVLGGEQYF. CDR3 in DNA: TGTGCCAGCAGCTCCGGACAGGGGGTTCTTGGGGGCGAGCAGTACTTC. This chain joins TRBV7-6 and TRBJ2-7; 10 nucleotides line up with TRBD1. Germline-derived CDR1 and CDR2 are SGHVS and FNYEAQ. CDR3 size: 16 residues. V lost 4 bases and J lost 6; bases outside the gene matches: 12. The full variable domain, completed using reference TRBV7-6 and TRBJ2-7, is GAGVSQSPRYKVTKRGQDVALRCDPISGHVSLYWYRQALGQGPEFLTYFNYEAQQDKSGLPNDRFSAERPEGSISTLTIQRTEQRDSAMYRCASSSGQGVLGGEQYFGPGTRLTVT.

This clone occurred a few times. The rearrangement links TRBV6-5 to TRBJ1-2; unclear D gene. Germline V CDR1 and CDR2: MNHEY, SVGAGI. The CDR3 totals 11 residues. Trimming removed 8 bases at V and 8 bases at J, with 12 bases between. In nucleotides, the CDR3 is TGTGCCAGCCGAGGGTTTGAGGGCTACACCTTC. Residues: CASRGFEGYTF.

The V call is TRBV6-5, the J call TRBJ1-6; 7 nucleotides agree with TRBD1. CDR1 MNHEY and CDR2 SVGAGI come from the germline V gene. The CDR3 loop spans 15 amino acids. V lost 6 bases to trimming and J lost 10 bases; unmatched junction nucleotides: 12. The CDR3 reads CASRRPVQGESPLHF. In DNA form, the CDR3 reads TGTGCCAGCAGGCGCCCGGTTCAGGGGGAATCACCCCTCCACTTT.

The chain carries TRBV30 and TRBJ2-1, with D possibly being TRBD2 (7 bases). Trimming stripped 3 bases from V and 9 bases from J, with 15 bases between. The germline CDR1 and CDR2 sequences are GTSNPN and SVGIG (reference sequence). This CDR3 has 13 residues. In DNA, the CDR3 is TGTGCCTGGAGCTTTAGGGGGGGTCCTGAGCAGTTCTTC. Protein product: CAWSFRGGPEQFF.